This TCR beta chain was documented in a study of blood T cell repertoires in COVID-19. TCRdb keeps only in-frame clones here, not all; method: immunoSEQ multiplex PCR. The table has more than 60,000 clones, 65% to 90% seen once; the top ten hold around 18%. The ends lost 6 bases at V and 4 bases at J; junction bases unmatched: 6. The germline V gene encodes CDR1 MNHEY and CDR2 SVGAGI. This CDR3 is 14 amino acids long. The chain combines TRBV6-5 with TRBJ1-5; 7 nucleotides align to TRBD1. Sample: peripheral blood. This receptor was obtained from a human donor in a cohort sampled during active COVID-19. The CDR3 is CASSGGGKNQPQHF. In nucleotides, the CDR3 is TGTGCCAGCAGCGGAGGGGGCAAGAATCAGCCCCAGCATTTT.